Sequencing of this T cell receptor (beta chain) was carried out in a study of blood T cell repertoires in COVID-19. Overall study: Nucleic acid was either cDNA or gDNA, and it came from T cells, B-cell-depleted T cells, or PBMCs.

The protocol was immunoSEQ multiplex PCR, while the TCRdb copy is restricted to in-frame clones and leaves out a portion. This sample yields 200,000 to 250,000 clones, of which approximately 78% are seen a single time; approximately 5% belongs to the top ten. J gave up 7 bases and V 4 bases, and 10 bases lay outside the gene matches. The CDR3 runs to 17 residues. Germline loops: CDR1 LNHDA, CDR2 SQIVND (reference sequence). The receptor was isolated from a woman aged 65 to 85 with COVID-19, enrolled during active disease. The sample taken for sequencing was peripheral blood. The chain has TRBV19 and TRBJ2-1; 13 positions agree with TRBD2. The CDR3 here is CASSTGLAGLLGNEQFF. The CDR3 DNA reads TGTGCCAGTAGTACGGGACTAGCGGGACTTTTGGGAAATGAGCAGTTCTTC.